This TCR beta chain was observed in a study of regulatory T cells in long-lasting Graves disease. Study-wide findings and caveats: With approximately 2,500 shared public clonotypes, persistent patients exceeded new patients, who shared about 1,000.

Library construction for TCR beta used iRepertoire HTBI primers and Arm-PCR of CDR3 regions. TCRdb re-called the multiplex PCR reads through MiXCR, storing one row per CDR3 protein. The table includes 600,000 to 850,000 distinct CDR3 sequences, around 32% detected once. This clonotype showed up just a few times. What it recognizes is unknown. The time point: persistent/refractory GD, antithyroid drugs over 5 years with positive TRAb. Following extraction of RNA from PBMCs, that RNA was used to make the TCR library. It was by American Thyroid Association guidelines that Graves' disease was diagnosed. V lost 6 bases to trimming and J lost 3 bases, with 9 bases between them. Germline assignment: CDR1 MNHEY and CDR2 SMNVEV (reference sequence). The CDR3 has 13 residues.

Here the sequenced sample was peripheral blood mononuclear cells (PBMCs), taken when the disease was refractory, from a patient treated with antithyroid drugs. The chain employs TRBV27 and TRBJ2-4; D not resolved. The sequence derives from a female donor with Graves disease. The CDR3, as DNA: TGTGCCAGCAGCTTTACCTACAAAAACATTCAGTACTTC. This sequence encodes CASSFTYKNIQYF.